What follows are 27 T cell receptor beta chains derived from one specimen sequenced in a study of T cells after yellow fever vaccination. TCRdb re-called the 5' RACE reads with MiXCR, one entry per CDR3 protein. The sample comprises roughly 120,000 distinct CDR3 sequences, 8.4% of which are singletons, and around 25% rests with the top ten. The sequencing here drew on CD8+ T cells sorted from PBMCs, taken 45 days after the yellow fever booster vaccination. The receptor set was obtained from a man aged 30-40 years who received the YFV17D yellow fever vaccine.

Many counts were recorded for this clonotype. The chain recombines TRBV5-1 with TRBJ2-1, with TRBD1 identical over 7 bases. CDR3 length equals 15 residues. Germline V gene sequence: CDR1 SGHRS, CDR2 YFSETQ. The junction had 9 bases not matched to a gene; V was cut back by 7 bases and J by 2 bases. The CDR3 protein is CASGDRQGPYNEQFF. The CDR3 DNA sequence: TGCGCCAGCGGGGACAGACAGGGCCCCTACAATGAGCAGTTCTTC.

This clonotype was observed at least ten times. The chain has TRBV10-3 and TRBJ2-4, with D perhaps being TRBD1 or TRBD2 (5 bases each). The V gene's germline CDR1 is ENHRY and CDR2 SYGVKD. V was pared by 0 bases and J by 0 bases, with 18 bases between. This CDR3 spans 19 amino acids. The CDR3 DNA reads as TGTGCCATCAGTGAGTCTCACGGGACCCCTGCTTTAGCCAAAAACATTCAGTACTTC. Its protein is CAISESHGTPALAKNIQYF.

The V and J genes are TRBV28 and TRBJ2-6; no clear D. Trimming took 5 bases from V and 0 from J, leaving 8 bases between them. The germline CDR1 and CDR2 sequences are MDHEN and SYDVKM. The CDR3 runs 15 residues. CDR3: CASSTPGSGANVLTF. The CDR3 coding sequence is TGTGCCAGCAGTACGCCCGGCTCTGGGGCCAACGTCCTGACTTTC.

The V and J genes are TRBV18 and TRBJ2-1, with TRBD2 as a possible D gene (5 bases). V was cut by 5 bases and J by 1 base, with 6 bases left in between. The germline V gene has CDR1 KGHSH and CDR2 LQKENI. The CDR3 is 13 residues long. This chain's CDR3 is CASSGESYNEQFF. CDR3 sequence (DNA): TGTGCCAGCTCAGGGGAGTCCTACAATGAGCAGTTCTTC. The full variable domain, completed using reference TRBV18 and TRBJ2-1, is NAGVMQNPRHLVRRRGQEARLRCSPMKGHSHVYWYRQLPEEGLKFMVYLQKENIIDESGMPKERFSAEFPKEGPSILRIQQVVRGDSAAYFCASSGESYNEQFFGPGTRLTVL.

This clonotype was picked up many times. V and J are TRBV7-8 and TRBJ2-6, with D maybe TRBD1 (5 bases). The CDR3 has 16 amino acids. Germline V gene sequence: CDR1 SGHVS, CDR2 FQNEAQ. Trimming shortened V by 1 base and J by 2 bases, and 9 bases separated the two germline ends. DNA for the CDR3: TGTGCCAGCAGCTTAGTTTGGGGCGCTGGGGCCAACGTCCTGACTTTC. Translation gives CASSLVWGAGANVLTF.

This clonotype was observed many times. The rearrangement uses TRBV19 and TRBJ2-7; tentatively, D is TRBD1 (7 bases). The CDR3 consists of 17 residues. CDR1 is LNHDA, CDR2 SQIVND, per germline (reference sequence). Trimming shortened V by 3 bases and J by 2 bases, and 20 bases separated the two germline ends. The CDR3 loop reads CASSMDVTGGGPYEQYF. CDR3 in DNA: TGTGCCAGTAGTATGGACGTTACCGGAGGGGGCCCCTACGAGCAGTACTTC.

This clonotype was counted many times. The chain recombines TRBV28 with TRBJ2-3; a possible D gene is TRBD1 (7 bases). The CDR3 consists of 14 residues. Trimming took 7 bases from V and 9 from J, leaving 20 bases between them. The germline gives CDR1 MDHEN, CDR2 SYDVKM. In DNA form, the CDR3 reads TGTGCCAGCAATACGGGACAGCAGGGAGGAACGCAGTATTTT. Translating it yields CASNTGQQGGTQYF.

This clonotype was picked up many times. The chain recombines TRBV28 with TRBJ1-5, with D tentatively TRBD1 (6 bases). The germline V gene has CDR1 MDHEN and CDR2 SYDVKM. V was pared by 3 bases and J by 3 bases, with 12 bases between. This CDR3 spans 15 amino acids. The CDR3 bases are TGTGCCAGCAGTTTTTTGGGACAACTCAATCAGCCCCAGCATTTT. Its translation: CASSFLGQLNQPQHF.

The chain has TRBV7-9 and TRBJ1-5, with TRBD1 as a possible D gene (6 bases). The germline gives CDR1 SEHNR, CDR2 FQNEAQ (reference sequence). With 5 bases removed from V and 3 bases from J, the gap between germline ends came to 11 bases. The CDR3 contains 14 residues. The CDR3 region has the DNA TGTGCCAGCAGCACGGGGGCCCTCAATCAGCCCCAGCATTTT. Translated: CASSTGALNQPQHF.

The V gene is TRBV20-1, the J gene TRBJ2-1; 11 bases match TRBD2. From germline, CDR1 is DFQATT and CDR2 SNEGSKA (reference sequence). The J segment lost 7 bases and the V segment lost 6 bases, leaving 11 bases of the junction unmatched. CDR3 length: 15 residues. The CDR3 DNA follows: TGCAGTGCCACTTTTAGCGGGAGGGCCGGAAATGAGCAGTTCTTC. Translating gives CSATFSGRAGNEQFF.

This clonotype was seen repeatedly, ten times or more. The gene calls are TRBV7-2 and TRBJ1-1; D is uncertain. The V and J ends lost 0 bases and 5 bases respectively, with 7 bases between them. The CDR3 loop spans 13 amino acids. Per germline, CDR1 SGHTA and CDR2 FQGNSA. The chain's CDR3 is CASSLAGVTEAFF. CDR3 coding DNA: TGTGCCAGCAGCTTAGCAGGCGTGACTGAAGCTTTCTTT.

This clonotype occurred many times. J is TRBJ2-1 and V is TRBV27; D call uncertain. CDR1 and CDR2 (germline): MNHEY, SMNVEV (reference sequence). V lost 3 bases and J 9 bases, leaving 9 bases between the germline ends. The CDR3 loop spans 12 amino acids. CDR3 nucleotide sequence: TGTGCCAGCAGTTTTGCAGCGAGTGAGCAGTTCTTC. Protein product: CASSFAASEQFF.

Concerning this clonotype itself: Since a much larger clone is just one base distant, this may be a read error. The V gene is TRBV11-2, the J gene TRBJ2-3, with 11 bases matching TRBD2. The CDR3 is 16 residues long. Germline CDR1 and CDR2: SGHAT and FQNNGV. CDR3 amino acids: CVSSLGLAASQDTQYF. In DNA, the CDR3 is TGTGTCAGCAGCTTGGGACTAGCGGCCTCACAAGATACGCAGTATTTT.

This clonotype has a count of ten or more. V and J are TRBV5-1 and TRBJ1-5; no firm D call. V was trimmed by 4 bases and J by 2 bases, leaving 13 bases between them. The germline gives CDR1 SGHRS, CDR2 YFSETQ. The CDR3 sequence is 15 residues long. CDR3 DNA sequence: TGCGCCAGCAGCCCGACCGGCGGGGGCAATCAGCCCCAGCATTTT. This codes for CASSPTGGGNQPQHF. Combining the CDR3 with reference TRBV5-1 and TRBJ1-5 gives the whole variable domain KAGVTQTPRYLIKTRGQQVTLSCSPISGHRSVSWYQQTPGQGLQFLFEYFSETQRNKGNFPGRFSGRQFSNSRSEMNVSTLELGDSALYLCASSPTGGGNQPQHFGDGTRLSIL.

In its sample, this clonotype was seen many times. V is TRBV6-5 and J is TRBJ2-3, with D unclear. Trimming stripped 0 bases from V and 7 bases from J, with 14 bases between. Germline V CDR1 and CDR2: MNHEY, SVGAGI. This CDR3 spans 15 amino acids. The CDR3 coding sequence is TGTGCCAGCAGTTACTCGATCAGTGGGTCACATACGCAGTATTTT. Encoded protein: CASSYSISGSHTQYF.

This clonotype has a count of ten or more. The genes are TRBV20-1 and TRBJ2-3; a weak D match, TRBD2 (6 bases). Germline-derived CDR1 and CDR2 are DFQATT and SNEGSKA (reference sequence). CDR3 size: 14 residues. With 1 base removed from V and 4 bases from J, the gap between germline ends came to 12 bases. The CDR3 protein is CSARGLAISDTQYF. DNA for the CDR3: TGCAGTGCTAGAGGTCTAGCGATTTCAGATACGCAGTATTTT.

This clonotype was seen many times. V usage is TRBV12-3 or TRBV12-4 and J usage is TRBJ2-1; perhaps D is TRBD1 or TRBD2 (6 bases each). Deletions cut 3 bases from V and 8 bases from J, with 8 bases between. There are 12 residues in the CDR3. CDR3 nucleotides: TGTGCCAGCAGTTTTGGGGGGCATGAGCAGTTCTTC. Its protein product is CASSFGGHEQFF.

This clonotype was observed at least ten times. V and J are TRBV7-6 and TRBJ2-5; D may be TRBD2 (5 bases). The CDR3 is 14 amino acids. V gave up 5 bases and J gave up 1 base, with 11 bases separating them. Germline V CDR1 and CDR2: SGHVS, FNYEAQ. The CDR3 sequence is CASSPGLIQETQYF. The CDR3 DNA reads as TGTGCCAGCAGCCCTGGACTCATCCAAGAGACCCAGTACTTC.

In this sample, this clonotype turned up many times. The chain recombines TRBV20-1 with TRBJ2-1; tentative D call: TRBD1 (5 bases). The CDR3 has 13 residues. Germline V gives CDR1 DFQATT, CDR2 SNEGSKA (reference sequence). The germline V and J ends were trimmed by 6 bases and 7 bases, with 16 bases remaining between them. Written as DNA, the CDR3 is TGCAGTGCCTCCATCGCTAACAGGAATGAGCAGTTCTTC. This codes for CSASIANRNEQFF.

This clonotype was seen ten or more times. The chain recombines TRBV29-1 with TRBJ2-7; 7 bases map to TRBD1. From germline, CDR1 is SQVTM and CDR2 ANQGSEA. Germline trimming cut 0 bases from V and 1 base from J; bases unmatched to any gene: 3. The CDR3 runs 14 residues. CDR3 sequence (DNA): TGCAGCGTTGAAGACAGGGACAGATCCTACGAGCAGTACTTC. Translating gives CSVEDRDRSYEQYF.

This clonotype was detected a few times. The CDR3 DNA sequence: TGTGCCAGCAGCTCCAGTTCCAGGGCGGCGTACAATGAGCAGTTCTTC. Translated: CASSSSSRAAYNEQFF. The chain uses TRBV11-3 and TRBJ2-1, with D perhaps TRBD1 (5 bases). The germline V gene encodes CDR1 SGHNT and CDR2 YENEEA. CDR3 size: 16 residues. The V gene lost 4 bases and the J gene lost 4 bases, with 17 bases spanning the gap.

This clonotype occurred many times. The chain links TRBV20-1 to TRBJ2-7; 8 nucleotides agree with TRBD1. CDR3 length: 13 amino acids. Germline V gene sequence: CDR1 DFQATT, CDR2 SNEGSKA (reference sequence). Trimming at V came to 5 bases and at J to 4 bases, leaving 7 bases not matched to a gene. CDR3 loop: CSASGQDAYEQYF. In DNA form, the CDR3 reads TGCAGTGCTTCGGGACAGGATGCGTACGAGCAGTACTTC.

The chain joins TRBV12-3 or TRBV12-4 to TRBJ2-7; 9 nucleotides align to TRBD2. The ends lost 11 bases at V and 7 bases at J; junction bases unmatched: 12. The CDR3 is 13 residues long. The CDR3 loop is CASAGSGSGEQYF. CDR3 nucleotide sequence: TGTGCCTCAGCGGGTAGCGGGAGTGGAGAGCAGTACTTC.

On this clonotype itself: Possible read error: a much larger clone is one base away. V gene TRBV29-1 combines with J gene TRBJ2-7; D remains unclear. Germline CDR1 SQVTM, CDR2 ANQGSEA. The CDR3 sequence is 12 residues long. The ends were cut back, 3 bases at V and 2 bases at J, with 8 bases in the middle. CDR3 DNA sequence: TGCAGCGTTGAGGGAAGAACCTACGAGCAGTACTTC. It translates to CSVEGRTYEQYF.

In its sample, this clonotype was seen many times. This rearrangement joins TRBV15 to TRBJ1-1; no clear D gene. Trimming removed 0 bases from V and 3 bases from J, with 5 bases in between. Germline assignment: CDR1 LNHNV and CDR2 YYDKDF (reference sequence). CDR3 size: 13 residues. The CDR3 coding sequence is TGTGCCACCAGCAGAGATGGTTACACTGAAGCTTTCTTT. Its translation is CATSRDGYTEAFF.

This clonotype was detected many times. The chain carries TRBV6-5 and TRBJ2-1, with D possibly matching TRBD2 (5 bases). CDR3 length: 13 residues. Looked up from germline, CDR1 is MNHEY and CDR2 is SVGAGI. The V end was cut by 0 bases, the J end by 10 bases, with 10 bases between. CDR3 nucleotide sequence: TGTGCCAGCAGTTACTCTGCGAGGGTAGAGCAGTTCTTC. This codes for CASSYSARVEQFF.

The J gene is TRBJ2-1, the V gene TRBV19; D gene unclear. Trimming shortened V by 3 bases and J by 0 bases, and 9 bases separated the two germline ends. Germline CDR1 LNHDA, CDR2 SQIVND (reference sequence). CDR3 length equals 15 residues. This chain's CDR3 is CASSIFPSSYNEQFF. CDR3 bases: TGTGCCAGTAGTATCTTCCCGTCCTCCTACAATGAGCAGTTCTTC.